Below are 16 T cell receptor beta chains sequenced from a single sample in a study of blood T cell repertoires in COVID-19. The data were produced by immunoSEQ multiplex PCR, yet TCRdb's version contains in-frame clones alone and is incomplete. This sample has 150,000 to 200,000 clones, with 82% found just once. Sequenced material: peripheral blood. All receptors derive from a woman aged 80 or over with acute or convalescent COVID-19.

The chain couples TRBV5-5 to TRBJ1-5; TRBD1 matches at 10 bases. CDR1 and CDR2 (germline): SGHKS, YYEKEE (reference sequence). The CDR3 covers 15 residues. The V gene end was trimmed by 3 bases and the J gene end by 7 bases; junction bases not matched to a gene: 7. In DNA, the CDR3 is TGTGCCAGCAGCTATGACAGGGGGCGCGGCCAGCCCCAGCATTTT. It encodes CASSYDRGRGQPQHF.

The chain combines TRBV7-7 with TRBJ2-1; 14 bases map to TRBD2. J lost 10 bases, V lost 5 bases, and 7 bases had no gene match. This CDR3 contains 15 residues. Per the germline V gene, CDR1 is SSHAT and CDR2 is FNYEAQ (reference sequence). The chain's CDR3 is CASSPGTSGSMEQFF. The CDR3, as DNA: TGTGCCAGCAGCCCCGGGACTAGCGGGAGTATGGAGCAGTTCTTC. The whole variable domain, remainder taken from reference TRBV7-7 and TRBJ2-1, is GAGVSQSPRYKVTKRGQDVTLRCDPISSHATLYWYQQALGQGPEFLTYFNYEAQPDKSGLPSDRFSAERPEGSISTLTIQRTEQRDSAMYRCASSPGTSGSMEQFFGPGTRLTVL.

This chain links TRBV19 with TRBJ1-2; TRBD1 matches at 7 bases. Per germline, CDR1 LNHDA and CDR2 SQIVND (reference sequence). The CDR3 has 12 amino acids. The ends lost 8 bases at V and 5 bases at J; junction bases unmatched: 5. Written as DNA, the CDR3 is TGTGCCAGTCGGGGACAGATATATGGCTACACCTTC. Translated: CASRGQIYGYTF.

The V and J genes are TRBV5-4 and TRBJ2-5, with 12 bases identical to TRBD2. The CDR3 runs to 16 residues. Germline V lookup: CDR1 SGHNT, CDR2 YYREEE (reference sequence). With 3 bases clipped from V and 1 base from J, the junction kept 4 bases outside the gene matches. Written as DNA, the CDR3 is TGTGCCAGCAGCTCTCGGACTAGCGGGACCCAAGAGACCCAGTACTTC. This translates into CASSSRTSGTQETQYF. The variable domain in full, completed from reference TRBV5-4 and TRBJ2-5, reads ETGVTQSPTHLIKTRGQQVTLRCSSQSGHNTVSWYQQALGQGPQFIFQYYREEENGRGNFPPRFSGLQFPNYSSELNVNALELDDSALYLCASSSRTSGTQETQYFGPGTRLLVL.

V is TRBV5-4 and J is TRBJ1-4; the D gene is possibly TRBD1 (6 bases). Germline V CDR1 and CDR2: SGHNT, YYREEE (reference sequence). V was trimmed by 2 bases and J by 5 bases, leaving 16 bases between them. The CDR3 length is 16 residues. In DNA form, the CDR3 reads TGTGCCAGCAGCTTCGGGGGGCGCAGTGAGAATGAAAAACTGTTTTTT. Translation gives CASSFGGRSENEKLFF. The variable domain in full, completed from reference TRBV5-4 and TRBJ1-4, reads ETGVTQSPTHLIKTRGQQVTLRCSSQSGHNTVSWYQQALGQGPQFIFQYYREEENGRGNFPPRFSGLQFPNYSSELNVNALELDDSALYLCASSFGGRSENEKLFFGSGTQLSVL.

The chain couples TRBV7-2 to TRBJ1-4; 8 positions match TRBD1. The germline V gene has CDR1 SGHTA and CDR2 FQGNSA. The CDR3 spans 15 residues. J was trimmed by 8 bases and V by 6 bases; bases with no gene match: 11. The chain's CDR3 is CASRRTGSEGEKLFF. The CDR3 DNA is TGTGCCAGCAGGCGGACAGGGTCGGAAGGGGAAAAACTGTTTTTT.

V and J are TRBV11-2 and TRBJ2-6, with unresolved D. Germline CDR1 reads SGHAT; CDR2 reads FQNNGV. The V end was cut by 3 bases, the J end by 0 bases, with 6 bases between. The CDR3 loop spans 15 amino acids. DNA of the CDR3: TGTGCCAGCAGCTTGTCCGTCTCTGGGGCCAACGTCCTGACTTTC. As protein: CASSLSVSGANVLTF.

The chain is built from TRBV7-9 and TRBJ2-7; 7 positions match TRBD2. V gave up 5 bases and J gave up 1 base; unmatched junction bases: 11. The CDR3 has 16 residues. In germline, CDR1 is SEHNR, CDR2 FQNEAQ (reference sequence). In DNA form, the CDR3 reads TGTGCCAGCAGCGCCCCTAGCGGCGCCCTTTCCTACGAGCAGTACTTC. Protein product: CASSAPSGALSYEQYF.

The gene calls are TRBV4-1 and TRBJ2-3; 9 bases are shared with TRBD2. After removal of 4 bases from V and 2 bases from J, the junction contained 7 bases not matched to a gene. The CDR3 has 16 amino acids. Germline-derived CDR1 and CDR2 are MGHRA and YSYEKL. The DNA of the CDR3 is TGCGCCAGCAGCCGTTCTCTAGCGGGACCCACAGATACGCAGTATTTT. It yields the protein CASSRSLAGPTDTQYF.

This clone appeared a few times. V usage is TRBV7-8 and J usage is TRBJ1-1, with D unclear. This CDR3 comprises 16 residues. Germline CDR1 is SGHVS and CDR2 is FQNEAQ. V was pared by 5 bases and J by 1 base, with 17 bases between. The CDR3 region is CASSPHSQEGNTEAFF. The CDR3 DNA follows: TGTGCCAGCAGCCCCCATTCCCAGGAGGGGAACACTGAAGCTTTCTTT.

The table lists this clone with a few counts. The chain recombines TRBV2 with TRBJ1-3; D gene unclear. Germline CDR1 is SNHLY and CDR2 is FYNNEI. The CDR3 is 16 residues long. V dropped 3 bases and J dropped 0 bases, with 12 bases sitting between them. DNA for the CDR3: TGTGCCAGCAGTGAGTTGAGCACAGCCTCTGGAAACACCATATATTTT. It encodes CASSELSTASGNTIYF.

This chain links TRBV2 with TRBJ1-6; 7 bases map to TRBD1. The CDR3 contains 14 residues. Looked up from germline, CDR1 is SNHLY and CDR2 is FYNNEI. The V and J ends lost 5 bases and 7 bases, in that order; junction bases with no gene match: 5. This chain's CDR3 is CASSLDRANSPLHF. DNA for the CDR3: TGTGCCAGCAGTCTCGACAGGGCAAATTCACCCCTCCACTTT.

This clone was seen only once. V is TRBV5-1 and J is TRBJ1-3, with TRBD1 matching over 10 bases. Germline CDR1 SGHRS, CDR2 YFSETQ. Trimming cost V 4 bases and J 4 bases; bases outside gene matches: 5. There are 15 residues in the CDR3. The CDR3 loop reads CASSTRTGGGNTIYF. The CDR3 DNA sequence: TGCGCCAGCAGCACCCGGACAGGGGGAGGAAACACCATATATTTT.

The V call is TRBV11-3, the J call TRBJ2-5; TRBD1 might be the D (6 bases). The CDR3 spans 13 residues. CDR1 is SGHNT, CDR2 YENEEA, per germline. V gave up 4 bases and J gave up 5 bases, with 11 bases separating them. The CDR3 protein is CASSSQGEETQYF. The DNA of the CDR3 is TGTGCCAGCAGCTCACAGGGAGAGGAGACCCAGTACTTC.

This clone appeared a single time. This sample includes further DNA sequences coding for the same CDR3. The chain carries TRBV9 and TRBJ1-5, with TRBD1 identical over 9 bases. V lost 2 bases, J lost 4 bases, and 1 base stayed unmatched. This CDR3 region has 14 residues. Germline assignment: CDR1 SGDLS and CDR2 YYNGEE. The chain's CDR3 is CASSVGTGNQPQHF. As DNA, the CDR3 is TGTGCCAGCAGCGTCGGGACAGGGAATCAGCCCCAGCATTTT.

The rearrangement links TRBV6-2 or TRBV6-3 to TRBJ2-5, with 10 bases fitting TRBD1. The CDR3 consists of 15 residues. From germline, CDR1 is MNHEY and CDR2 SVGEGT. The J segment lost 3 bases and the V segment lost 2 bases, leaving 3 bases of the junction unmatched. The CDR3 bases are TGTGCCAGCAGTTACAGGGGGACAGGGGAAGAGACCCAGTACTTC. Its protein is CASSYRGTGEETQYF.